The T cell receptor (beta chain) described here comes from a study of cytomegalovirus exposure and HLA in healthy donors. Comment on this clone: Its antigen is not known.

Germline V CDR1 and CDR2: SGHTA, FQGNSA. The CDR3 is 17 residues long. Trimming stripped 5 bases from V and 4 bases from J, with 18 bases between. The study's findings and limits: Per published accounts, TCR beta sequences correctly predicted the HLA-A and HLA-B alleles of most subjects. CMV antigen specificity was confirmed in vitro for a few CMV-associated chains.

The primer mix had 60 Vbeta and 13 Jbeta primers. Profiling relied on immunoSEQ multiplex PCR, and the TCRdb table lists in-frame clones only, not all of them. This table holds roughly 43,000 clones, roughly 80% found once. Material: PBMCs. The chain joins TRBV7-2 to TRBJ1-6, with D unresolved. This TCR was recovered from a man in his thirties or forties in good health and CMV-seronegative. CDR3 amino acids: CASSKNRRGSYNSPLHF. The DNA for the CDR3 is TGTGCCAGCAGCAAAAATCGTCGGGGTTCTTATAATTCACCCCTCCACTTT.